The 22 T cell receptor beta chains given below trace back to one sample, sequenced in a study of cytomegalovirus exposure and HLA in healthy donors. 60 Vbeta and 13 Jbeta primers were used in PCR. This table comes from immunoSEQ multiplex PCR, and its TCRdb copy is limited to in-frame clones, with some not included. The data contain under 150,000 clones, approximately 64% of them seen just once; the ten biggest clones take up roughly 2.5%. Sequencing was performed on PBMCs. Source of these receptors: a woman between 35 and 50 years old in good health and CMV-seronegative.

This rearrangement joins TRBV4-2 to TRBJ1-1, with 7 bases lining up with TRBD1. This CDR3 is built from 15 residues. CDR1 is LGHNA and CDR2 is YNFKEQ in the germline V gene. The ends lost 4 bases at V and 6 bases at J; junction bases unmatched: 11. CDR3 coding DNA: TGTGCCAGCAGCCCGATGGCGACAGGGAGATCTGAAGCTTTCTTT. It encodes CASSPMATGRSEAFF.

DNA of the CDR3: TGTGCCAGCAGCTTTTCCGGGGTGGATTCACCCCTCCACTTT. Translated: CASSFSGVDSPLHF. The chain links TRBV5-4 to TRBJ1-6; D not resolved. Germline CDR1 is SGHNT and CDR2 is YYREEE (reference sequence). This CDR3 comprises 14 residues. Deletions cut 2 bases from V and 8 bases from J, with 11 bases between.

V gene TRBV13 combines with J gene TRBJ2-5; 9 positions agree with TRBD1. Germline V gene data show CDR1 as PRHDT and CDR2 as FYEKMQ (reference sequence). The CDR3 consists of 18 residues. V lost 1 base to trimming and J lost 0 bases; unmatched junction nucleotides: 9. The CDR3, as DNA: TGTGCCAGCAGCTTAGTACTCCCGCGACAGGGGGACCAAGAGACCCAGTACTTC. This gives the protein CASSLVLPRQGDQETQYF.

In its sample, this clone was seen a few times. Written as DNA, the CDR3 is TGTGCCAGCAGCCCCGTTATTAACACTGAAGCTTTCTTT. Encoded protein: CASSPVINTEAFF. V is TRBV7-3 and J is TRBJ1-1; no clear D. The germline V gene has CDR1 SGHTA and CDR2 FQGTGA. This CDR3 has 13 residues. The V end was cut by 5 bases, the J end by 2 bases, with 9 bases between.

The J gene is TRBJ1-2, the V gene TRBV7-9; unclear D gene. The CDR3 extends over 15 amino acids. Germline loops: CDR1 SEHNR, CDR2 FQNEAQ (reference sequence). The ends were cut back, 4 bases at V and 4 bases at J, with 16 bases in the middle. CDR3 sequence: CASSSGSVRTYGYTF. CDR3 in DNA: TGTGCCAGCAGCTCTGGCTCCGTCAGAACCTATGGCTACACCTTC.

The chain is built from TRBV4-3 and TRBJ1-1, with 8 bases matching TRBD1. The V gene's germline CDR1 is LGHNA and CDR2 YSLEER. V shed 0 bases and J 3 bases; nucleotides not matched to a gene: 3. The CDR3 runs 15 residues. In nucleotides, the CDR3 is TGCGCCAGCAGCCAAGAGGTACAGGGGGACACTGAAGCTTTCTTT. Its protein product is CASSQEVQGDTEAFF.

The V gene is TRBV6-5, the J gene TRBJ1-2, with 8 bases identical to TRBD1. Trimming at V came to 0 bases and at J to 4 bases, leaving 7 bases not matched to a gene. This CDR3 is 16 amino acids long. The germline CDR1 and CDR2 sequences are MNHEY and SVGAGI. The CDR3 DNA reads as TGTGCCAGCAGTTACTCGGGCAGGGGGCTCCCCTATGGCTACACCTTC. Encoded protein: CASSYSGRGLPYGYTF.

Regarding this clone: At one end, the junction sequence differs from germline, possibly due to a read error. J is TRBJ2-7 and V is TRBV7-9, with a possible D match to TRBD1 (6 bases). CDR3 length: 13 amino acids. Per the germline V gene, CDR1 is SEHNR and CDR2 is FQNEAQ (reference sequence). CDR3 protein: CAGSSLDRIEQYF. CDR3 nucleotides: TGTGCCGGCAGCTCCCTCGACAGGATCGAGCAGTACTTC.

The gene calls are TRBV11-2 and TRBJ2-7; a weak D match, TRBD2 (6 bases). This CDR3 contains 14 residues. Trimming left V 2 bases short and J 0 bases short, with 8 bases between. Germline assignment: CDR1 SGHAT and CDR2 FQNNGV. The CDR3 loop is CASSLTSTSYEQYF. CDR3 nucleotides: TGTGCCAGCAGCTTAACTAGCACCTCCTACGAGCAGTACTTC.

This clone was counted only a few times. At the DNA level, this CDR3 is encoded by other sequences in the same sample as well. The V call is TRBV2, the J call TRBJ2-5, with TRBD1 matching over 11 bases. The ends lost 7 bases at V and 9 bases at J; junction bases unmatched: 10. This CDR3 region has 14 residues. The germline V gene has CDR1 SNHLY and CDR2 FYNNEI. The CDR3 loop is CASNNRDRGVAQYF. The DNA for the CDR3 is TGTGCCAGCAATAACCGGGACAGGGGGGTAGCCCAGTACTTC.

This clone was observed once. V usage is TRBV9 and J usage is TRBJ1-6; tentative D call: TRBD1 (6 bases). V shed 1 base and J shed 7 bases, with 12 bases lying between them. The CDR3 is made up of 15 amino acids. Germline V gives CDR1 SGDLS, CDR2 YYNGEE. DNA of the CDR3: TGTGCCAGCAGCGTAAGCCAGGGGATGAATTCACCCCTCCACTTT. This sequence encodes CASSVSQGMNSPLHF.

This rearrangement joins TRBV11-2 to TRBJ2-7; 8 nucleotides agree with TRBD2. V lost 1 base and J lost 7; bases outside the gene matches: 3. Germline-derived CDR1 and CDR2 are SGHAT and FQNNGV. This CDR3 is built from 13 residues. CDR3 protein: CASSLAIAGEQYF. CDR3 bases: TGTGCCAGCAGCTTAGCAATAGCGGGGGAGCAGTACTTC.

The chain couples TRBV25-1 to TRBJ1-1; 7 nucleotides line up with TRBD1. The V gene end was trimmed by 5 bases and the J gene end by 8 bases; junction bases not matched to a gene: 14. CDR1 is MGHDK and CDR2 is SYGVNS in the germline V gene. The CDR3 is 15 amino acids. CDR3 residues: CASSQTGIGAREAFF. The CDR3 DNA reads TGTGCCAGCAGTCAGACAGGGATAGGGGCGCGCGAAGCTTTCTTT. The full variable domain, completed using reference TRBV25-1 and TRBJ1-1, is EADIYQTPRYLVIGTGKKITLECSQTMGHDKMYWYQQDPGMELHLIHYSYGVNSTEKGDLSSESTVSRIRTEHFPLTLESARPSHTSQYLCASSQTGIGAREAFFGQGTRLTVV.

The chain recombines TRBV5-1 with TRBJ2-5, with 10 bases aligning to TRBD2. There are 16 residues in the CDR3. Unmatched junction bases numbered 6, after V lost 0 bases and J lost 4 bases. Germline-derived CDR1 and CDR2 are SGHRS and YFSETQ. Written as DNA, the CDR3 is TGCGCCAGCAGCTTGGTGATAAGCGGGGGGGCAGAGACCCAGTACTTC. Protein: CASSLVISGGAETQYF.

This chain connects TRBV18 to TRBJ1-1, with a tentative D call TRBD1 (5 bases). V gave up 1 base and J gave up 0 bases, with 15 bases separating them. This CDR3 has 17 residues. Germline V gene data show CDR1 as KGHSH and CDR2 as LQKENI. The CDR3 sequence is CASSPRHAGEMNTEAFF. The CDR3 DNA follows: TGTGCCAGCTCACCACGGCACGCGGGGGAGATGAACACTGAAGCTTTCTTT.

The rearrangement joins TRBV9 to TRBJ2-3; 8 bases are a match to TRBD2. V was clipped by 0 bases and J by 1 base; unmatched bases: 1. The CDR3 contains 15 residues. Germline loops: CDR1 SGDLS, CDR2 YYNGEE. CDR3 in DNA: TGTGCCAGCAGCGTAGCGGGGGGGCGCACAGATACGCAGTATTTT. This translates into CASSVAGGRTDTQYF.

V and J are TRBV5-1 and TRBJ2-1, with TRBD2 matching 8 bases. The CDR3 totals 13 residues. The V gene's germline CDR1 is SGHRS and CDR2 YFSETQ. V was clipped by 4 bases and J by 9 bases; unmatched bases: 6. CDR3: CASSPGLEGEQFF. In DNA, the CDR3 is TGCGCCAGCAGCCCGGGACTAGAGGGTGAGCAGTTCTTC.

V gene TRBV5-4 combines with J gene TRBJ2-3; 9 bases match TRBD2. Per the germline V gene, CDR1 is SGHNT and CDR2 is YYREEE (reference sequence). V lost 0 bases, J lost 2 bases, and 4 bases stayed unmatched. The CDR3 consists of 16 residues. CDR3 residues: CASSLDSGGHTDTQYF. CDR3 coding DNA: TGTGCCAGCAGCTTGGATAGCGGGGGACACACAGATACGCAGTATTTT.

This clone was seen a few times. The CDR3 loop reads CASSAWTGPEAFF. DNA for the CDR3: TGCGCCAGCAGCGCTTGGACAGGGCCTGAAGCTTTCTTT. The V call is TRBV10-2, the J call TRBJ1-1, with TRBD1 matching 8 bases. V was pared by 6 bases and J by 6 bases, with 6 bases of the junction left unmatched. Germline V CDR1 and CDR2: WSHSY, SAAADI. The CDR3 contains 13 residues.

The genes are TRBV9 and TRBJ1-1; D perhaps matches TRBD1 (6 bases). Germline V gives CDR1 SGDLS, CDR2 YYNGEE. This CDR3 comprises 14 residues. V gave up 7 bases and J gave up 4 bases, with 17 bases separating them. The CDR3 DNA reads as TGTGCCAGCTCGACAGGCCCACAGGGCACTGAAGCTTTCTTT. It codes for CASSTGPQGTEAFF.

CDR3 sequence reads: CASSERRSEQYF. CDR3 in DNA: TGCGCCAGCAGTGAGAGACGGAGCGAGCAGTACTTC. The rearrangement uses TRBV10-2 and TRBJ2-7; D remains ambiguous. Trimming pared 2 bases from V and 6 bases from J, leaving 8 bases between. This CDR3 has 12 residues. The germline V gene encodes CDR1 WSHSY and CDR2 SAAADI.

The genes are TRBV29-1 and TRBJ2-7; 14 nucleotides match TRBD2. V lost 5 bases, J lost 2 bases, and 8 bases stayed unmatched. This CDR3 is built from 16 residues. Germline lookup yields CDR1 SQVTM and CDR2 ANQGSEA. CDR3 protein: CSVRPGTSGGTYEQYF. In DNA, the CDR3 is TGCAGCGTTCGCCCCGGGACTAGCGGGGGAACCTACGAGCAGTACTTC.